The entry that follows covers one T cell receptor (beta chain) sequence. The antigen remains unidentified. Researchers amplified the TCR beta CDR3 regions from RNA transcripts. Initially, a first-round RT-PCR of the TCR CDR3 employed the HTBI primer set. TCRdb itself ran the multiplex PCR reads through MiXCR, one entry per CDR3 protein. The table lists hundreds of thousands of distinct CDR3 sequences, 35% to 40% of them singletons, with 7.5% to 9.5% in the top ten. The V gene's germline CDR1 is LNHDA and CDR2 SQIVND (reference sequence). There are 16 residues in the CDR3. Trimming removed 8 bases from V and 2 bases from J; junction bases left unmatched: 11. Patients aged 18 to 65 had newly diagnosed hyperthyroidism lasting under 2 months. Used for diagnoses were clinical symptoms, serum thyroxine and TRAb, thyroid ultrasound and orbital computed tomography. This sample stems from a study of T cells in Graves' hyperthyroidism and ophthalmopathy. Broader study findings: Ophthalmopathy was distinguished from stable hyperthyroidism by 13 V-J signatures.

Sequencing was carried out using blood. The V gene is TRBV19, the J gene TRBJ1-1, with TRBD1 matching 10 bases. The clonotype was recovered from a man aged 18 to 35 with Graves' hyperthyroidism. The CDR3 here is CASLGQGIALNTEAFF. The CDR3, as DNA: TGTGCCAGTCTGGGACAGGGGATAGCCTTAAACACTGAAGCTTTCTTT. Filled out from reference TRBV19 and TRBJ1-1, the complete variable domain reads DGGITQSPKYLFRKEGQNVTLSCEQNLNHDAMYWYRQDPGQGLRLIYYSQIVNDFQKGDIAEGYSVSREKKESFPLTVTSAQKNPTAFYLCASLGQGIALNTEAFFGQGTRLTVV.